This T cell receptor (beta chain) was retrieved from a study of early T cells in non-severe SARS-CoV-2 infection. Looking at the study overall: Chains were not paired, and sequencing was done on bulk RNA from unsorted whole blood.

CDR3 length: 13 residues. Per the germline V gene, CDR1 is MNHNY and CDR2 is SVGAGI (reference sequence). The ends were cut back, 8 bases at V and 2 bases at J, with 11 bases in the middle. Unique molecular identifiers were affixed to single, distinct cDNA molecules. TCRdb recomputed calls from the 5' RACE reads with MiXCR, one row per CDR3 protein. Among roughly 40,000 distinct CDR3 sequences listed, around 5.7% were seen once. Study results and limitations: CD4 and private specificities were missed by VDJdb matching, which favored anti-spike CD8 responses.

This clonotype was seen many times. As yet, its antigen is unknown. The clonotype was recovered from an adult who was a healthcare worker with PCR-confirmed SARS-CoV-2 infection or an uninfected control (not recorded which). The chain joins TRBV6-6 to TRBJ2-3; D remains ambiguous. The sample taken for sequencing was whole blood. The CDR3 is CASQEDATDTQYF. The CDR3 DNA is TGTGCCAGCCAGGAAGACGCCACAGATACGCAGTATTTT.